A single sample is the source of the 17 T cell receptor beta chains below, sequenced in a study of spatial heterogeneity in lung cancer. MiXCR was run by TCRdb on the 5' RACE reads, yielding one entry per CDR3 protein. The sample consists of roughly 3,500 distinct CDR3 sequences, roughly 5.6% of them appearing once. Whole-study results and caveats: Counts of expanded intratumoral alpha and beta TCRs tracked tumor mutation counts.

Time point denoted: sample taken at primary tumor resection. These receptors have no known antigen. This material consisted of lung tumor tissue, taken at surgery. The receptors stem from a female donor with early-stage non-small cell lung cancer.

This clonotype is labeled as medium-sized. V is TRBV27 and J is TRBJ2-7, with D hard to call. Trimming cost V 8 bases and J 6 bases, with 14 bases left between them. Germline lookup yields CDR1 MNHEY and CDR2 SMNVEV (reference sequence). The CDR3 covers 12 residues. The CDR3 region is CASFSSTIEQYF. CDR3 nucleotides: TGTGCCAGCTTTTCTAGTACGATCGAGCAGTACTTC.

This clonotype is medium-sized by share. The V and J genes are TRBV19 and TRBJ1-2, with D possibly being TRBD1 (6 bases). The germline CDR1 and CDR2 sequences are LNHDA and SQIVND (reference sequence). The V end was cut by 3 bases, the J end by 7 bases, with 18 bases between. The CDR3 consists of 15 residues. The CDR3 spells CASSMSATGLGGYTF. CDR3 DNA: TGTGCCAGTAGTATGTCAGCCACAGGGCTTGGTGGCTACACCTTC.

Concerning this clonotype: A much larger clone is a single base away; this may be a read error. V gene TRBV7-2 combines with J gene TRBJ2-1; TRBD2 matches 10 bases. CDR1 is SGHTA, CDR2 FQGNSA, per germline. CDR3 length equals 15 residues. Trimming cost V 7 bases and J 8 bases; bases outside gene matches: 11. CDR3 in amino acids: CASNRVLAGSDEQFF. CDR3 sequence (DNA): TGTGCCAGCAACCGCGTACTAGCGGGGTCAGATGAGCAGTTCTTC.

A few counts support this clonotype. The chain carries TRBV18 and TRBJ2-4, with TRBD2 matching over 16 bases. The CDR3 length is 18 residues. V trimming: 3 bases; J trimming: 1 base; junction bases outside the gene matches: 3. Germline V gives CDR1 KGHSH, CDR2 LQKENI. CDR3 nucleotides: TGTGCCAGCTCACCGGGACTAGCGGGAGGGCCGGCCAAAAACATTCAGTACTTC. Protein: CASSPGLAGGPAKNIQYF.

This clonotype is classed as medium-sized. This sequence joins TRBV7-2 and TRBJ2-1; D is undetermined. The CDR3 runs 14 residues. From germline, CDR1 is SGHTA and CDR2 FQGNSA. Trimming removed 4 bases at V and 6 bases at J, with 13 bases between. CDR3 protein: CASSSPRRSNEQFF. CDR3 sequence (DNA): TGTGCCAGCAGCTCGCCAAGGCGGTCCAATGAGCAGTTCTTC.

This clonotype is classed as medium-sized (0.01 to 0.1%). The gene calls are TRBV30 and TRBJ2-3, with D unclear. Trimming took 4 bases from V and 2 from J, leaving 7 bases between them. The CDR3 length is 12 residues. Per germline, CDR1 GTSNPN and CDR2 SVGIG (reference sequence). CDR3 sequence reads: CAWNSYTDTQYF. In DNA form, the CDR3 reads TGTGCCTGGAACAGCTACACAGATACGCAGTATTTT.

This clonotype qualifies as medium-sized (0.01 to 0.1%). The chain links TRBV21-1 to TRBJ1-6; whether TRBD1, the table's D call, matches the DNA was not checked. TRBV21-1 is deemed a pseudogene. This CDR3 contains 18 residues. CDR3 in amino acids: CASSDTYQTVTYNSPLHF. Written as DNA, the CDR3 is TGTGCCAGCAGCGACACCTATCAGACAGTCACCTATAATTCACCCCTCCACTTT.

This clonotype is deemed medium-sized. This chain connects TRBV6-1 to TRBJ2-3; D perhaps matches TRBD1 (5 bases). The CDR3 has 13 residues. Trimming took 4 bases from V and 8 from J, leaving 13 bases between them. Germline assignment: CDR1 MNHNS and CDR2 SASEGT. The CDR3 loop is CASSGTIGGTQYF. CDR3 nucleotide sequence: TGTGCCAGCAGTGGGACAATCGGTGGTACGCAGTATTTT.

This clonotype counts as medium-sized (0.01 to 0.1%). The genes are TRBV6-5 and TRBJ2-1, with 8 bases identical to TRBD2. The germline V gene encodes CDR1 MNHEY and CDR2 SVGAGI. V trimming: 3 bases; J trimming: 0 bases; junction bases outside the gene matches: 4. The CDR3 sequence is 16 residues long. This chain's CDR3 is CASSYAGTSSYNEQFF. The CDR3, as DNA: TGTGCCAGCAGTTATGCCGGGACTAGCTCCTACAATGAGCAGTTCTTC.

With respect to this clonotype: Given a much more abundant clone one base away, this may be a read error. The rearrangement links TRBV10-2 to TRBJ1-5, with 7 bases fitting TRBD1. The J call may be mistaken, given a closer DNA end match to TRBJ2-3. CDR1 and CDR2 from the germline V gene are WSHSY and SAAADI. The CDR3 is made up of 14 amino acids. CDR3 sequence (DNA): TGCGCCAGCGCCGACAGGGATCTCAATCAGCCCCAGTATTTT. Translation: CASADRDLNQPQYF.

This clonotype was detected ten times or more. The chain employs TRBV6-6 and TRBJ1-1; D is uncertain. Germline CDR1 MNHNY, CDR2 SVGAGI (reference sequence). This CDR3 comprises 12 residues. Trimming left V 0 bases short and J 7 bases short, with 6 bases between. The CDR3 spells CASSYSTGEAFF. The CDR3, as DNA: TGTGCCAGCAGTTACTCGACGGGTGAAGCTTTCTTT.

This clonotype is medium-sized in the sample. CDR3 region: CASSSGSPPEAFF. The CDR3 nucleotides read TGCGCCAGCAGCTCCGGGAGTCCCCCCGAAGCTTTCTTT. This chain uses TRBV5-1 with TRBJ1-1; the D is unclear. Germline loops: CDR1 SGHRS, CDR2 YFSETQ. This CDR3 has 13 amino acids. With 3 bases removed from V and 8 bases from J, the gap between germline ends came to 14 bases.

This clonotype is medium-sized by share. The V call is TRBV5-5, the J call TRBJ2-7; D uncertain. V gave up 3 bases and J gave up 7 bases, with 8 bases separating them. The CDR3 extends over 11 amino acids. Germline V gene sequence: CDR1 SGHKS, CDR2 YYEKEE (reference sequence). The CDR3 is CASSYGREQYF. Written as DNA, the CDR3 is TGTGCCAGCAGCTACGGACGGGAGCAGTACTTC.

By share, this clonotype ranks as medium-sized. J is TRBJ1-5 and V is TRBV12-3 or TRBV12-4; possibly TRBD1 for D (6 bases). V was cut by 3 bases and J by 2 bases, with 20 bases left in between. The CDR3 loop spans 18 amino acids. The CDR3 bases are TGTGCCAGCAGTTTCGGGCAGGGGCCGGGTTCTGGCAATCAGCCCCAGCATTTT. Translating gives CASSFGQGPGSGNQPQHF.

By frequency in the sample, this clonotype is medium-sized. The chain uses TRBV6-2 or TRBV6-3 and TRBJ2-1, with 8 bases matching TRBD1. This CDR3 region has 16 residues. Per the germline V gene, CDR1 is MNHEY and CDR2 is SVGEGT. Trimming at V came to 3 bases and at J to 0 bases, leaving 4 bases not matched to a gene. The CDR3 protein is CASSYGGTGSYNEQFF. In DNA, the CDR3 is TGTGCCAGCAGTTATGGGGGGACAGGCTCCTACAATGAGCAGTTCTTC.

This clonotype qualifies as medium-sized. The J gene is TRBJ2-7, the V gene TRBV21-1; the D call TRBD1 from the table was never checked on the DNA. TRBV21-1 is a pseudogene segment. This CDR3 has 12 amino acids. This CDR3 reads CASSSKGGRGNF. The CDR3 coding sequence is TGTGCCAGCAGCTCCAAAGGAGGCAGGGGCAACTTC.

By its share, this clonotype is medium-sized. The chain uses TRBV7-9 and TRBJ1-1; D remains ambiguous. Germline CDR1 is SEHNR and CDR2 is FQNEAQ (reference sequence). V was cut by 3 bases and J by 5 bases, with 7 bases left in between. This CDR3 contains 12 residues. The CDR3 sequence: CASSFSRTEAFF. The DNA of the CDR3 is TGTGCCAGCAGCTTCAGTAGGACTGAAGCTTTCTTT.